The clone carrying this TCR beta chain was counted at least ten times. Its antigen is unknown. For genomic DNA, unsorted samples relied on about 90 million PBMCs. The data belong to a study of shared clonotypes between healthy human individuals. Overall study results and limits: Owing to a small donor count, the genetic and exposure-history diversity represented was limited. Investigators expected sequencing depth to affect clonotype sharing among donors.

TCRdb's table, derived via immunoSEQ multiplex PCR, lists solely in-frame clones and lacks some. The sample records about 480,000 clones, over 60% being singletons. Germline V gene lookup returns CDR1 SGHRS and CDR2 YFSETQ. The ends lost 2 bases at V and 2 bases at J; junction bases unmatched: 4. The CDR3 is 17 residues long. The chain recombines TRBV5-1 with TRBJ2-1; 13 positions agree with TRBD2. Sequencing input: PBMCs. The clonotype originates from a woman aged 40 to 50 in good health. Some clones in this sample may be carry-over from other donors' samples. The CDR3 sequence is CASSLTSGRAPYNEQFF. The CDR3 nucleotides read TGCGCCAGCAGCTTAACTAGCGGGAGGGCCCCCTACAATGAGCAGTTCTTC.